This T cell receptor (beta chain) is drawn from a study of cytomegalovirus exposure and HLA in healthy donors. Study-wide results and caveats: Certain sequence variants were highly shared and formed a cluster, and this cluster was likely a sequencing artifact.

V was clipped by 5 bases and J by 4 bases, with 11 bases between them. This CDR3 has 13 residues. Germline V gene sequence: CDR1 SGHTA, CDR2 FQGTGA. A single count supports this clone. The target antigen is unknown. The primer mix had 60 Vbeta and 13 Jbeta primers. Produced via immunoSEQ multiplex PCR; TCRdb's table is partial and in-frame only. The sample yields about 76,000 clones, about three quarters seen once. Input material: PBMCs. The receptor was derived from a male donor in good health and CMV-seropositive. The chain recombines TRBV7-3 with TRBJ1-1; no reliable D call. CDR3 bases: TGTGCCAGCAGCCGATCGACTGGCACTGAAGCTTTCTTT. Its translation is CASSRSTGTEAFF.